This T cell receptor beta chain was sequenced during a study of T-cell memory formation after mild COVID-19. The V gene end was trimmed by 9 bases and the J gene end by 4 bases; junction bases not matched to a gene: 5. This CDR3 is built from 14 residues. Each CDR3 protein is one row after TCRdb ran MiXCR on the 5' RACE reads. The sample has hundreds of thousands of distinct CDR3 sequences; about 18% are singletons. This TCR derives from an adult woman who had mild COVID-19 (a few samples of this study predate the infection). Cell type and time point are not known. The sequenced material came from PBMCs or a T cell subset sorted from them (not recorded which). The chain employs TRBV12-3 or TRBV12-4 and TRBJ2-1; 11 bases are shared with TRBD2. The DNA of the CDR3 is TGTGCCAGTAATCTAGCGGGGGGATACAATGAGCAGTTCTTC. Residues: CASNLAGGYNEQFF.